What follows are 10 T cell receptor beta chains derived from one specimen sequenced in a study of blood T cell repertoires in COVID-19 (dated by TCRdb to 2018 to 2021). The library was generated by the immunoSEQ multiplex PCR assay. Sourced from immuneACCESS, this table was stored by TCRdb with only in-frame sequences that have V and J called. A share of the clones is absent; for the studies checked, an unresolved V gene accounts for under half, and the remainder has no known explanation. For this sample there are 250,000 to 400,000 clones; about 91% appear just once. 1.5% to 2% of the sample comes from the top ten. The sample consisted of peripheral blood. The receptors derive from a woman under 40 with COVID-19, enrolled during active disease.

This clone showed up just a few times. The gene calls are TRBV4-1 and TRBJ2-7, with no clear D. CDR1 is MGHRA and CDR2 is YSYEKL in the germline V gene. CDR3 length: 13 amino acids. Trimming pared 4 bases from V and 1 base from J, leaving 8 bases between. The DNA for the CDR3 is TGCGCCAGCAGCCCGGGTCCTTCCTACGAGCAGTACTTC. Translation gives CASSPGPSYEQYF.

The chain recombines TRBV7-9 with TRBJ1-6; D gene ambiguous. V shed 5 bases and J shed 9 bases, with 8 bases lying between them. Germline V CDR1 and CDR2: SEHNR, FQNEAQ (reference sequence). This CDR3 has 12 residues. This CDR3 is CASSLVRSPLHF. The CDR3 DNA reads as TGTGCCAGCAGCCTAGTGCGTTCACCCCTCCACTTT.

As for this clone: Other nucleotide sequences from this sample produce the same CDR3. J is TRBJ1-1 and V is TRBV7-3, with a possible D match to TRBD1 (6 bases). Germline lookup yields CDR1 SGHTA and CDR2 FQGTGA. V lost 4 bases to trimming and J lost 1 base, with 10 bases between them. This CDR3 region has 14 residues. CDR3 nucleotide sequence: TGTGCCAGCAGCTCACAGGGAGCGAACACTGAAGCTTTCTTT. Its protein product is CASSSQGANTEAFF.

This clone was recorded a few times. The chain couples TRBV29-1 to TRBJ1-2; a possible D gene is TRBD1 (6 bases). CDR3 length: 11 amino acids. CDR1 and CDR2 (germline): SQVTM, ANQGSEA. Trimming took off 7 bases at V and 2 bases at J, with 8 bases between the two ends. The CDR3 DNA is TGCAGCGCCAGGGGCAACTATGGCTACACCTTC. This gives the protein CSARGNYGYTF.

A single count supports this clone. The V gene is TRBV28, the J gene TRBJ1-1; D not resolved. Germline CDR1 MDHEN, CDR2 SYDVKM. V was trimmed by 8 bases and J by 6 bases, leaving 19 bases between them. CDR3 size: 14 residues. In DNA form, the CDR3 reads TGTGCCAGCTCGGGTCTCTTTGGCAAGCCTGAAGCTTTCTTT. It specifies CASSGLFGKPEAFF. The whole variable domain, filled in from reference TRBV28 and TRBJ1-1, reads DVKVTQSSRYLVKRTGEKVFLECVQDMDHENMFWYRQDPGLGLRLIYFSYDVKMKEKGDIPEGYSVSREKKERFSLILESASTNQTSMYLCASSGLFGKPEAFFGQGTRLTVV.

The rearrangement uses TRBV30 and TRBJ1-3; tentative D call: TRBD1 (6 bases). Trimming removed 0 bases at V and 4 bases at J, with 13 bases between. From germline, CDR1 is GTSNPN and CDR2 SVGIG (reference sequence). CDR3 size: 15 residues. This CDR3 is CAWSVPQGPGNTIYF. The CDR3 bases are TGTGCCTGGAGTGTGCCCCAGGGGCCAGGAAACACCATATATTTT.

The CDR3 loop reads CASSQDVASYNEQFF. For the CDR3, the DNA is TGTGCCAGCAGCCAAGATGTGGCTTCCTACAATGAGCAGTTCTTC. The chain has TRBV4-2 and TRBJ2-1; D is unclear. Germline values: CDR1 LGHNA, CDR2 YNFKEQ. Trimming stripped 0 bases from V and 1 base from J, with 7 bases between. The CDR3 sequence is 15 residues long.

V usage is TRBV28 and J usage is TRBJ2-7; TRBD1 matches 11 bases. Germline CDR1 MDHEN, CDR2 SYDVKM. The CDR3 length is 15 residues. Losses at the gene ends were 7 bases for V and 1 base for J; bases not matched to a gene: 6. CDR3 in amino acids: CASTPGTGGSYEQYF. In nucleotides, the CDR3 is TGTGCCAGCACCCCCGGGACAGGGGGTTCCTACGAGCAGTACTTC.

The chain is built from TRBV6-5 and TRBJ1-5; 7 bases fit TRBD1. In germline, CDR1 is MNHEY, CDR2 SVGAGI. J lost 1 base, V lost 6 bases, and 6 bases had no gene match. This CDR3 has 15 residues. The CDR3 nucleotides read TGTGCCAGCAGGATGGAACAGGGGAGCAATCAGCCCCAGCATTTT. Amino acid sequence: CASRMEQGSNQPQHF.

The CDR3 DNA is TGTGCCAGCAGCCCGACAATGTACTCTGGAAACACCATATATTTT. It yields the protein CASSPTMYSGNTIYF. V and J are TRBV3-1 (or the pseudogene TRBV3-2) and TRBJ1-3; D uncertain. Trimming cost V 4 bases and J 0 bases, with 10 bases left between them. CDR1 and CDR2 from the germline V gene are LGHDT and YNNKEL (reference sequence). This CDR3 comprises 15 residues.